A selection of T cell receptor beta chains follows, all from one sample in a study of CXCR3-negative and CXCR3-positive naive CD8 T cells. TCRdb re-called the 5' RACE reads, yielding one record per CDR3 amino acid sequence without DNA. The sample data list 45,000 or so distinct CDR3 sequences. Sequencing was carried out using naive CXCR3- CD8+ T cells from blood. These receptors came from a human donor in good health. Some clones in this sample may be carry-over from other donors' samples. Each CDR3 is given with its conserved first and last residue. Fields, in order: clone size, J gene, V gene, CDR3 protein. A row's size may be missing; if present it is once, few, many or a size class.

-,TRBJ2-1,TRBV28,CASSLKLAVLEQFF
-,TRBJ2-1,TRBV12-3/TRBV12-4,CASTSDSYNEQFF
-,TRBJ1-1,TRBV4-3,CASSQAGQGGEAFF
-,TRBJ1-5,TRBV4-1,CASSQERSGGLGPQHF
-,TRBJ2-2,TRBV29-1,CSVEPVGTGELFF
-,TRBJ2-7,TRBV27,CASSLRQPIAYSYEQYF
-,TRBJ2-5,TRBV7-8,CASTQGAGETQYF
-,TRBJ2-3,TRBV7-9,CASSLASGGFTDTQYF
medium-sized,TRBJ2-7,TRBV4-3,CASSQDWHGETYEQYF
medium-sized,TRBJ2-7,TRBV18,CASSPASGPSEQYF
medium-sized,TRBJ2-1,TRBV4-3,CASSQDLRRAGYEQFF
-,TRBJ1-2,TRBV28,CASSLLATGEGDGYTF
-,TRBJ2-7,TRBV29-1,CSVVGTDFYEQYF
-,TRBJ2-1,TRBV11-2,CASSLDSGGSSYNEQFF
-,TRBJ2-7,TRBV29-1,CSVETPDKAYEQYF
-,TRBJ2-2,TRBV29-1,CSVRTRQINTGELFF
-,TRBJ2-5,TRBV2,CASSDRGRHQETQYF
-,TRBJ2-5,TRBV29-1,CSVDGGETQYF
-,TRBJ2-3,TRBV7-9,CASSSRQGHADTQYF
-,TRBJ1-6,TRBV29-1,CSRLGGRKSNSPLHF
-,TRBJ2-1,TRBV29-1,CSGGTRGTDNEQFF
-,TRBJ2-2,TRBV7-2,CASSSTLRTPRYWTGELFF
-,TRBJ1-1,TRBV12-3/TRBV12-4,CASTAYLELNTEAFF
-,TRBJ2-3,TRBV6-6,CASSYSETDTQYF
-,TRBJ2-1,TRBV7-9,CASSYLLGRNNEQFF
-,TRBJ1-3,TRBV4-3,CASSSPSTIYF
-,TRBJ1-6,TRBV7-2,CASQPRFGVSSYNSPLHF
-,TRBJ2-3,TRBV5-1,CASSLLGMVGAHTDTQYF
-,TRBJ2-1,TRBV21-1,CVLETVNSSYNEQFF
-,TRBJ2-7,TRBV29-1,CSVEDPRGQGYEQYF
-,TRBJ2-5,TRBV9,CASSVAGVQQETQYF
-,TRBJ2-1,TRBV10-1,CASSRLGYNEQFF
-,TRBJ2-1,TRBV11-3,CASSSTDREQFF
-,TRBJ2-4,TRBV5-1,CASSPQTGGSNIQYF
-,TRBJ2-2,TRBV12-3/TRBV12-4,CASTPPLGGELFF
-,TRBJ1-1,TRBV7-6,CASSLFLGPPTVNTEAFF
-,TRBJ2-7,TRBV4-3,CASSQYQSRTSGFYEQYF
-,TRBJ1-6,TRBV28,CASSLVQSSYNSPLHF
-,TRBJ1-2,TRBV20-1,CSARELAANYGYTF
-,TRBJ1-2,TRBV5-1,CASSLEGVWDYGYTF